This T cell receptor (beta chain) was sequenced for a study of blood T cell repertoires in COVID-19. Original analysis: It was from reference gene primer amplification that nucleated cell counts were estimated. Sequencing was performed with immunoSEQ multiplex PCR; in TCRdb, only in-frame clones are kept and a portion is missing. V and J calls and clone size come straight from that table; D and trimming were deduced from the DNA. Among 450,000 to 500,000 clones listed, approximately 85% were seen once. The clonotype comes from a human donor in a cohort sampled during active COVID-19. The source material was peripheral blood.

The CDR3 loop reads CASSPISSGSYEQYF. In DNA, the CDR3 is TGTGCCAGCAGTCCCATTTCTAGCGGGAGCTACGAGCAGTACTTC. The chain joins TRBV6-5 to TRBJ2-7, with TRBD2 matching 10 bases. This CDR3 contains 15 residues. Germline values: CDR1 MNHEY, CDR2 SVGAGI. The V and J ends lost 5 bases and 3 bases, in that order; junction bases with no gene match: 7.